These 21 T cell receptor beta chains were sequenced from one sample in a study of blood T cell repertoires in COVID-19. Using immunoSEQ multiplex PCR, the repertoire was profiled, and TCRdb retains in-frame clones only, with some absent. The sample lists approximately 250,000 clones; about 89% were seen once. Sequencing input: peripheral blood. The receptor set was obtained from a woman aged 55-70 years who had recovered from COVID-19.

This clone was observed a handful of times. The CDR3 loop is CASSSIRAEGNEKLFF. In nucleotides, the CDR3 is TGTGCCAGCAGTTCGATTCGGGCGGAGGGGAATGAAAAACTGTTTTTT. The genes are TRBV27 and TRBJ1-4; D might be TRBD1 (5 bases). The germline gives CDR1 MNHEY, CDR2 SMNVEV (reference sequence). V lost 4 bases, J lost 5 bases, and 17 bases lay in between. This CDR3 comprises 16 residues.

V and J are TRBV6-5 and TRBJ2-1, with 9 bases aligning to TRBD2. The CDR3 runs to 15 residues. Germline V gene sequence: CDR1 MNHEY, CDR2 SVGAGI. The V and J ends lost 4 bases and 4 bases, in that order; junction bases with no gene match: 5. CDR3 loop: CASSSSGAQYNEQFF. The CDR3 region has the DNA TGTGCCAGCAGTTCTAGCGGGGCCCAATACAATGAGCAGTTCTTC.

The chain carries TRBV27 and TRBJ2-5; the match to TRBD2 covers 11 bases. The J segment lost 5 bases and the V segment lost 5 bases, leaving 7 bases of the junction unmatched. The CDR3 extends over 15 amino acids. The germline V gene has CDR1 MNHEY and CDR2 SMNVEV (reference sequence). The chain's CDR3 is CASSPPPSGGETQYF. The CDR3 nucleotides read TGTGCCAGCAGTCCCCCCCCTAGCGGGGGGGAGACCCAGTACTTC.

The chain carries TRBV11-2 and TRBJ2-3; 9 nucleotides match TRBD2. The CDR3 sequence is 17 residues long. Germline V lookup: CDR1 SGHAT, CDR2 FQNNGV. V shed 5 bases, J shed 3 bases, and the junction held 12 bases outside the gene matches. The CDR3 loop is CASSPYSGGRTTDTQYF. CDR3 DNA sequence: TGTGCCAGCAGCCCTTATAGCGGGGGCCGGACTACAGATACGCAGTATTTT.

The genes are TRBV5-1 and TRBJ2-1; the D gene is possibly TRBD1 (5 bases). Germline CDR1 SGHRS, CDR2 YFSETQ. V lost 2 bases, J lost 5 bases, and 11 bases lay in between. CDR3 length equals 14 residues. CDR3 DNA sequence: TGCGCCAGCAGCTTCACAGGAGATAACAATGAGCAGTTCTTC. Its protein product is CASSFTGDNNEQFF.

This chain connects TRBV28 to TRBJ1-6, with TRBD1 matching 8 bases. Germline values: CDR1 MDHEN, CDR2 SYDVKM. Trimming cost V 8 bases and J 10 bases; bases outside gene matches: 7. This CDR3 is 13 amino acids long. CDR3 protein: CASGQGDFSPLHF. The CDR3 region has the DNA TGTGCCAGCGGACAGGGTGATTTCTCACCCCTCCACTTT.

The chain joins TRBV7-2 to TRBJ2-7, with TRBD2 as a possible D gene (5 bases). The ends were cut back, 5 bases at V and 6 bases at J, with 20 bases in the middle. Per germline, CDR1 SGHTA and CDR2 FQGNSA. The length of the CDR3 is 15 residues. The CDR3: CASSRARLLSPEQYF. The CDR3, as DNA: TGTGCCAGCAGCCGCGCCCGACTATTAAGTCCCGAGCAGTACTTC. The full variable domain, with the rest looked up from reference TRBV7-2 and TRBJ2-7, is GAGVSQSPSNKVTEKGKDVELRCDPISGHTALYWYRQSLGQGLEFLIYFQGNSAPDKSGLPSDRFSAERTGGSVSTLTIQRTQQEDSAVYLCASSRARLLSPEQYFGPGTRLTVT.

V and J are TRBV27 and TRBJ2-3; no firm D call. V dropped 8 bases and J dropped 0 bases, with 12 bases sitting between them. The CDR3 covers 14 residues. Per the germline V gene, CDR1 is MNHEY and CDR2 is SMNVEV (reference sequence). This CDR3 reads CASQPWSSTDTQYF. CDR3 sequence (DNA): TGTGCCAGCCAGCCGTGGAGTAGCACAGATACGCAGTATTTT.

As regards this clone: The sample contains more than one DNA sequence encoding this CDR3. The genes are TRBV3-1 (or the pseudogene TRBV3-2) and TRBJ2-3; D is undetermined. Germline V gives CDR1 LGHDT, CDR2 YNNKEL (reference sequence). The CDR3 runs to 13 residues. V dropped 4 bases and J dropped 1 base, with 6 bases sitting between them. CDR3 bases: TGTGCCAGCAGCCCCCCGGGCACAGATACGCAGTATTTT. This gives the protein CASSPPGTDTQYF.

CDR3 coding DNA: TGTGCCAGCAGCTTGGGACTAGCGGGGGCACTAGGAGAGACCCAGTACTTC. Amino acids: CASSLGLAGALGETQYF. The rearrangement uses TRBV11-2 and TRBJ2-5; 14 bases match TRBD2. Per the germline V gene, CDR1 is SGHAT and CDR2 is FQNNGV. This CDR3 spans 17 amino acids. Trimming at V came to 3 bases and at J to 4 bases, leaving 7 bases not matched to a gene.

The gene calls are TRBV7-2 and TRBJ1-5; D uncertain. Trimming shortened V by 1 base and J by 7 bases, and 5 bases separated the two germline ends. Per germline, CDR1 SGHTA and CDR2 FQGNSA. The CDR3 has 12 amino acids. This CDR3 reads CASSLGLQPQHF. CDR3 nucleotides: TGTGCCAGCAGCTTAGGGCTCCAGCCCCAGCATTTT.

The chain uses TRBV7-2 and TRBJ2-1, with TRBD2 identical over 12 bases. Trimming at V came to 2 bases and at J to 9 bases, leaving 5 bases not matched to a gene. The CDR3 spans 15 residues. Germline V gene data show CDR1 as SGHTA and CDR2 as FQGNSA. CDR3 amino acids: CASSLLAGGQSEQFF. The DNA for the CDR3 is TGTGCCAGCAGCTTACTAGCGGGGGGGCAGAGTGAGCAGTTCTTC.

The CDR3 here is CASRGTGGIYGYTF. The CDR3 DNA follows: TGTGCCAGCAGGGGGACAGGGGGCATATATGGCTACACCTTC. The V call is TRBV27, the J call TRBJ1-2, with TRBD1 identical over 12 bases. The CDR3 loop spans 14 amino acids. V lost 6 bases, J lost 5 bases, and 4 bases stayed unmatched. Germline CDR1 MNHEY, CDR2 SMNVEV (reference sequence).

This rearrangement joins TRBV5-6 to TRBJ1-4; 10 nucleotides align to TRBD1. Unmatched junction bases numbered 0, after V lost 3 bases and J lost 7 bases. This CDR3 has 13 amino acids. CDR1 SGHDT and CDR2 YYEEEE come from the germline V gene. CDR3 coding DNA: TGTGCCAGCAGCTGGACAGGGGGTGAAAAACTGTTTTTT. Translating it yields CASSWTGGEKLFF. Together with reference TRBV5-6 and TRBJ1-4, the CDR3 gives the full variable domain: DAGVTQSPTHLIKTRGQQVTLRCSPKSGHDTVSWYQQALGQGPQFIFQYYEEEERQRGNFPDRFSGHQFPNYSSELNVNALLLGDSALYLCASSWTGGEKLFFGSGTQLSVL.

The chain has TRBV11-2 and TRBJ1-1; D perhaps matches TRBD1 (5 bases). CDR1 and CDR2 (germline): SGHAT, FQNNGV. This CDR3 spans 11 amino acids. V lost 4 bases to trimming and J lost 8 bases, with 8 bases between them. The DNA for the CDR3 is TGTGCCAGCAGCTACAGGAGAGAAGCTTTCTTT. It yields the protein CASSYRREAFF.

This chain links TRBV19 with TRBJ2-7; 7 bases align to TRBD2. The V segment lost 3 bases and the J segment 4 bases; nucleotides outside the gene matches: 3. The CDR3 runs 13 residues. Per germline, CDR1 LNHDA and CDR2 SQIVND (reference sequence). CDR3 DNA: TGTGCCAGTAGTATCGGACTAGGTTACGAGCAGTACTTC. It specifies CASSIGLGYEQYF.

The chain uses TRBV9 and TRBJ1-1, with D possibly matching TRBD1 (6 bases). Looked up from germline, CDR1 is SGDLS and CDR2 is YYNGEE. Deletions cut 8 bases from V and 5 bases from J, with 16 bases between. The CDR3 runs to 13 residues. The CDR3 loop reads CARNDRFLTEAFF. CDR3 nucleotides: TGTGCCAGGAACGACAGGTTTTTGACTGAAGCTTTCTTT.

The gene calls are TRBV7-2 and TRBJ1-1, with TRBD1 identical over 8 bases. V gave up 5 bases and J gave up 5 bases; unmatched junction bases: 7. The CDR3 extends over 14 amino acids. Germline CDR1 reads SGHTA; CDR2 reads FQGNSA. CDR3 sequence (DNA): TGTGCCAGCAGCCCCGACAGGGGTGGGACTGAAGCTTTCTTT. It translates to CASSPDRGGTEAFF.

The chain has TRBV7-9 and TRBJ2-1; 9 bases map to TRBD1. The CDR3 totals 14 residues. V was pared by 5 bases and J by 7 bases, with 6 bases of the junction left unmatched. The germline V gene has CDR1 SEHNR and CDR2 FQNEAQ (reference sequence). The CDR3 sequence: CASSTDRGKNEQFF. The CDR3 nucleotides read TGTGCCAGCAGCACGGACAGGGGAAAGAATGAGCAGTTCTTC.

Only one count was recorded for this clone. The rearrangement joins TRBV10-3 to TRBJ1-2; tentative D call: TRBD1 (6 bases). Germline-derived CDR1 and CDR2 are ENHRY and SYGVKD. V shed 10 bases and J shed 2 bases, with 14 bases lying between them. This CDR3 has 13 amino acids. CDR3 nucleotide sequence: TGTGCCACCAGCGGGGGGCGGAACTATGGCTACACCTTC. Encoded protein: CATSGGRNYGYTF.

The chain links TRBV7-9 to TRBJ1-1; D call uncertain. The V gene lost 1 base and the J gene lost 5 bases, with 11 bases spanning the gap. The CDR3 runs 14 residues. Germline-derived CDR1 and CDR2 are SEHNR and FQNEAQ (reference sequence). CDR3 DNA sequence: TGTGCCAGCAGCTTAGATCCAGCGGGGACTGAAGCTTTCTTT. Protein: CASSLDPAGTEAFF.